A single sample is the source of the 16 T cell receptor beta chains below, sequenced in a study of molecular identifiers for immune sequencing clone quantification. TCRdb called the PCR reads again in MiXCR, with one record for every CDR3 protein. The profile covers about 97,000 distinct CDR3 sequences, with 20% to 25% appearing a single time and roughly 1% taken by the ten largest. The specimen sequenced was naive CD8+ T cells from blood, with Jurkat cell RNA spiked in. Sample subset: FACS-sorted CD8+CD4-CCR7+CD45RA+ naive T cells. These receptors were collected from a human donor in good health. Some libraries in this study had Jurkat cell RNA spiked in.

A note on this clonotype: A read error is possible here, since a much larger clone lies one base away. The chain couples TRBV10-3 to TRBJ2-3, with D maybe TRBD2 (6 bases). The V gene's germline CDR1 is ENHRY and CDR2 SYGVKD. V was clipped by 2 bases and J by 3 bases, with 9 bases between them. CDR3 length: 14 amino acids. The CDR3 spells CAISEGRGTDTQYF. CDR3 sequence (DNA): TGTGCCATCAGTGAGGGTCGGGGGACAGATACGCAGTATTTT.

This clonotype was counted many times. The rearrangement links TRBV24-1 to TRBJ2-3; tentatively, D is TRBD1 (6 bases). CDR3 length: 15 residues. The germline CDR1 and CDR2 sequences are KGHDR and SFDVKD. V lost 4 bases, J lost 1 base, and 11 bases lay in between. This CDR3 reads CATSDIGGGTDTQYF. The CDR3 DNA is TGTGCCACCAGTGACATAGGGGGAGGCACAGATACGCAGTATTTT.

This clonotype was counted many times. V usage is TRBV4-1 and J usage is TRBJ2-7; no firm D call. V was pared by 0 bases and J by 5 bases, with 8 bases between. CDR3 length: 13 amino acids. In germline, CDR1 is MGHRA, CDR2 YSYEKL. CDR3 residues: CASSQDVGNEQYF. The DNA for the CDR3 is TGCGCCAGCAGCCAAGATGTAGGGAACGAGCAGTACTTC.

The J gene is TRBJ2-7, the V gene TRBV7-9; no reliable D call. The CDR3 is 15 amino acids. V was clipped by 2 bases and J by 3 bases, with 14 bases between them. Germline V gives CDR1 SEHNR, CDR2 FQNEAQ (reference sequence). Here the CDR3 DNA reads TGTGCCAGCAGCTTAACGCAGCGAATGAACTACGAGCAGTACTTC. Its translation: CASSLTQRMNYEQYF.

This clonotype was detected only a few times. This sequence joins TRBV6-2 or TRBV6-3 and TRBJ1-2, with no clear D. This CDR3 has 13 amino acids. Trimming stripped 5 bases from V and 5 bases from J, with 12 bases between. The V gene's germline CDR1 is MNHEY and CDR2 SVGEGT. CDR3 bases: TGTGCCAGCAGTCCAGTTCTAATATATGGCTACACCTTC. Translation gives CASSPVLIYGYTF.

Remarks on this clonotype: A read error may be the cause here, since a much bigger clone is one base away. This chain links TRBV27 with TRBJ1-6; D possibly corresponds to TRBD1 (6 bases). The germline gives CDR1 MNHEY, CDR2 SMNVEV (reference sequence). CDR3 length equals 15 residues. CDR3 in DNA: TGTGTCAGCAGTTTACAGGGACCCTATAATTCACCCCTCCACTTT. This encodes CVSSLQGPYNSPLHF.

This clonotype was recorded at least ten times. V gene TRBV7-9 combines with J gene TRBJ2-7; TRBD1 matches 8 bases. The germline CDR1 and CDR2 sequences are SEHNR and FQNEAQ (reference sequence). J was trimmed by 4 bases and V by 4 bases; bases with no gene match: 3. CDR3 length equals 13 residues. CDR3 coding DNA: TGTGCCAGCAGCTGGGACAGGAGTTACGAGCAGTACTTC. Translating it yields CASSWDRSYEQYF.

This clonotype has at least ten counts. V usage is TRBV29-1 and J usage is TRBJ1-2; D is unresolved. V lost 4 bases to trimming and J lost 7 bases, with 10 bases between them. The CDR3 extends over 11 amino acids. Germline assignment: CDR1 SQVTM and CDR2 ANQGSEA. The chain's CDR3 is CSVVSDAGYTF. In nucleotides, the CDR3 is TGCAGCGTTGTTTCGGACGCTGGCTACACCTTC.

This clonotype was detected many times. The chain uses TRBV5-6 and TRBJ2-4; 7 bases map to TRBD1. The CDR3 loop spans 17 amino acids. Germline CDR1 SGHDT, CDR2 YYEEEE. V lost 4 bases and J lost 6; bases outside the gene matches: 16. The CDR3 region is CASSEGQRGIYTNIQYF. The DNA of the CDR3 is TGTGCCAGCAGCGAGGGACAGAGAGGAATCTATACAAACATTCAGTACTTC.

This sequence joins TRBV3-1 and TRBJ2-7; possible D gene TRBD2, 5 bases. The V end lost 1 base, the J end lost 5 bases, and 15 bases lay between the germline ends. From germline, CDR1 is LGHDT and CDR2 YNNKEL (reference sequence). CDR3 size: 15 residues. This chain's CDR3 is CASSQGISSRDEQYF. The CDR3 DNA sequence: TGTGCCAGCAGCCAAGGTATTTCTAGCCGCGACGAGCAGTACTTC.

This clonotype was seen more than once but under ten times. The CDR3 loop reads CASSYLVRENTQYF. CDR3 bases: TGTGCCAGCAGCTACTTAGTACGTGAGAATACGCAGTATTTT. V and J are TRBV7-9 and TRBJ2-3; D unclear. This CDR3 has 14 amino acids. Trimming removed 4 bases at V and 7 bases at J, with 15 bases between. From germline, CDR1 is SEHNR and CDR2 FQNEAQ (reference sequence).

The rearrangement joins TRBV5-6 to TRBJ2-5; 8 bases are a match to TRBD2. Germline V gives CDR1 SGHDT, CDR2 YYEEEE. The trim removed 4 bases at V and 1 base at J, leaving 3 bases unmatched. The CDR3 runs 14 residues. CDR3 loop: CASSTGGTQETQYF. CDR3 sequence (DNA): TGTGCCAGCAGCACGGGGGGGACCCAAGAGACCCAGTACTTC.

This clonotype has a handful of counts. This chain joins TRBV7-2 and TRBJ2-1, with a tentative D call TRBD2 (6 bases). Germline CDR1 SGHTA, CDR2 FQGNSA. The CDR3 sequence is 14 residues long. Trimming took off 2 bases at V and 7 bases at J, with 12 bases between the two ends. CDR3 bases: TGTGCCAGCAGCTTATATGGGGCGGGGAATGAGCAGTTCTTC. It is translated as CASSLYGAGNEQFF.

Of note for this clonotype: One base away lies a much larger clone, so this may be a sequencing read error. The chain combines TRBV6-2 or TRBV6-3 with TRBJ2-5; D gene uncertain. This CDR3 contains 15 residues. With 2 bases removed from V and 0 bases from J, the gap between germline ends came to 10 bases. Germline lookup yields CDR1 MNHEY and CDR2 SVGEGT. CDR3 bases: TGTGCCAGCAGTTACGGCGGCGCGTACCAAGAGACCCAGTACTTC. It is translated as CASSYGGAYQETQYF.

The chain is built from TRBV20-1 and TRBJ2-7; D possibly corresponds to TRBD1 (5 bases). V lost 0 bases, J lost 2 bases, and 8 bases lay in between. Germline CDR1 DFQATT, CDR2 SNEGSKA (reference sequence). CDR3 size: 13 residues. CDR3 nucleotides: TGCAGTGCTAGAGATACAGGAGCCTACGAGCAGTACTTC. Protein product: CSARDTGAYEQYF.

A note on this clonotype: This may be a read error, as it is one base from a much larger clone. CDR3 residues: CASSGGWGTDTQYF. CDR3 sequence (DNA): TGTGCCAGCAGCGGAGGCTGGGGCACAGATACGCAGTATTTT. J is TRBJ2-3 and V is TRBV9; D ambiguous. This CDR3 has 14 residues. V was shortened by 3 bases and J by 1 base, with 9 bases between the two germline ends. Germline V lookup: CDR1 SGDLS, CDR2 YYNGEE.